One sample yielded the 31 T cell receptor beta chains listed below, sequenced in a study of blood T cells in healthy people across ages (dated by TCRdb to 2015 to 2017). Library construction relied on 5' RACE. Sequenced using an Illumina HiSeq 2500. A second PCR of roughly 7 to 11 cycles was performed with a sample-barcoded 5' primer and a J-beta primer mix. TCRdb cleaned the public reads at Q25 with fastp, built clones with MiXCR and kept in-frame beta chains. Rows with one shared CDR3 protein collapse into an entry with the most common genes and DNA. This sample is represented by some 900,000 distinct CDR3 sequences; around 30% of them were singletons. The biggest ten clones account for roughly a sixth of the sample. The sample consisted of blood. The source is a woman older than 75 in good health.

CDR3 residues: CASSSGRSGANVLTF. CDR3 DNA: TGCGCCAGCAGCTCGGGGCGGTCTGGGGCCAACGTCCTGACTTTC. The rearrangement links TRBV5-1 to TRBJ2-6; D is possibly TRBD1 or TRBD2 (5 bases each). V dropped 3 bases and J dropped 1 base, with 8 bases sitting between them. From germline, CDR1 is SGHRS and CDR2 YFSETQ. This CDR3 spans 15 amino acids.

This clonotype was recorded many times. This chain links TRBV12-3 or TRBV12-4 with TRBJ2-1, with a weak D call TRBD1 (6 bases). This CDR3 contains 11 residues. The V gene lost 7 bases and the J gene lost 6 bases, with 7 bases spanning the gap. The CDR3, as DNA: TGTGCCAGCACAGGGGCCAATGAGCAGTTCTTC. This codes for CASTGANEQFF.

On this clonotype itself: This may be a read error, as it is one base from a much larger clone. This rearrangement joins TRBV20-1 to TRBJ2-5, with 8 bases that match TRBD2. CDR3 length equals 15 residues. Germline lookup yields CDR1 DFQATT and CDR2 SNEGSKA (reference sequence). V lost 4 bases to trimming and J lost 11 bases; unmatched junction nucleotides: 18. CDR3 region: CSAIPGGTSRDEQYF. For the CDR3, the DNA is TGCAGTGCTATCCCCGGTGGGACTAGTCGGGATGAGCAGTACTTC.

This clonotype was counted between two and nine times. The chain employs TRBV7-8 and TRBJ2-5; TRBD2 aligns across 11 bases. Germline lookup yields CDR1 SGHVS and CDR2 FQNEAQ. CDR3 length: 17 amino acids. With 3 bases clipped from V and 3 bases from J, the junction kept 9 bases outside the gene matches. CDR3 DNA: TGTGCCAGCAGCTTTAGCGGGGGGGCCAGACACAAAGAGACCCAGTACTTC. This gives the protein CASSFSGGARHKETQYF.

This clonotype was detected only a few times. A single base separates this from a much larger clone, so it may be a read error. The chain uses TRBV27 and TRBJ2-1; 8 positions agree with TRBD1. The J call is doubtful: the DNA matches TRBJ2-7 better. Germline CDR1 is MNHEY and CDR2 is SMNVEV (reference sequence). The CDR3 is 14 amino acids. In DNA, the CDR3 is TGTGCCAGCAGACCGGGACAGGTTAACAATGAGCAGTACTTC. Amino acid sequence: CASRPGQVNNEQYF.

As concerns this clonotype: Its ends do not fully match the called genes, so a read error is possible. The V gene is TRBV7-2, the J gene TRBJ2-5; no clear D gene. CDR3 length: 11 amino acids. Germline CDR1 is SGHTA and CDR2 is FQGNSA. In DNA, the CDR3 is TGTGTCAGCAGCTTACTAGAGACCCAGTACTTC. Residues: CVSSLLETQYF. Full variable domain (outside the CDR3, taken from reference TRBV7-2 and TRBJ2-5): GAGVSQSPSNKVTEKGKDVELRCDPISGHTALYWYRQSLGQGLEFLIYFQGNSAPDKSGLPSDRFSAERTGGSVSTLTIQRTQQEDSAVYLCVSSLLETQYFGPGTRLLVL.

This clonotype showed up many times. The rearrangement joins TRBV5-8 to TRBJ2-7, with 8 bases identical to TRBD1. CDR1 and CDR2 (germline): SGHTS, YDEGEE. After removal of 0 bases from V and 3 bases from J, the junction contained 5 bases not matched to a gene. This CDR3 is built from 15 residues. This CDR3 reads CASSLGDRRFYEQYF. The CDR3 DNA is TGTGCCAGCAGCTTGGGGGACAGGCGCTTCTACGAGCAGTACTTC.

On this clonotype itself: One end of the junction is discordant with germline, which a read error may explain. This chain uses TRBV4-3 with TRBJ2-1; 8 bases are a match to TRBD1. This CDR3 region has 14 residues. In germline, CDR1 is LGHNA, CDR2 YSLEER. In DNA, the CDR3 is TGCGCCACCAGCCCGGGACAGGTTTTCTACGAGCAGTTCTTC. This sequence encodes CATSPGQVFYEQFF.

The CDR3 DNA is TGTGCCAGCAAGGGGTGTCAGGGAAGCAAGGGTGGCTACACCTTC. Translated: CASKGCQGSKGGYTF. The rearrangement joins TRBV27 to TRBJ1-2; D is perhaps TRBD1 (5 bases). Trimming pared 7 bases from V and 7 bases from J, leaving 22 bases between. The CDR3 consists of 15 residues. Per the germline V gene, CDR1 is MNHEY and CDR2 is SMNVEV (reference sequence).

Regarding this clonotype: The junction and the germline gene differ at one end; a read error may be behind it. The chain recombines TRBV19 with TRBJ1-5; TRBD1 is a possible D gene (5 bases). The CDR3 runs to 18 residues. Germline CDR1 reads LNHDA; CDR2 reads SQIVND (reference sequence). The CDR3 region has the DNA TGTGCCAGTAGTCTACGGACTCCGGGGCCTATTAGCACTCAGCCCCAGCATTTT. Protein product: CASSLRTPGPISTQPQHF. The full variable domain, in which reference TRBV19 and TRBJ1-5 provide the parts outside the CDR3, is DGGITQSPKYLFRKEGQNVTLSCEQNLNHDAMYWYRQDPGQGLRLIYYSQIVNDFQKGDIAEGYSVSREKKESFPLTVTSAQKNPTAFYLCASSLRTPGPISTQPQHFGDGTRLSIL.

This clonotype was observed many times. The V call is TRBV24-1, the J call TRBJ2-5, with TRBD1 matching over 10 bases. V was clipped by 3 bases and J by 2 bases; unmatched bases: 11. CDR3 length equals 18 residues. Germline CDR1 KGHDR, CDR2 SFDVKD. The CDR3 nucleotides read TGTGCCACCAGTGATGCCGGGACAGGGGATAATCTACAAGAGACCCAGTACTTC. As protein: CATSDAGTGDNLQETQYF.

Concerning this clonotype: It is likely a read error, because the conserved phenylalanine at the end of the CDR3 is missing. The chain is built from TRBV7-2 and TRBJ1-5; tentatively, D is TRBD1 (6 bases). The length of the CDR3 is 15 residues. Trimming removed 6 bases from V and 4 bases from J, with 16 bases in between. CDR1 is SGHTA and CDR2 is FQGNSA in the germline V gene. The CDR3 reads CASSSTGLRNQPQHL. The CDR3 bases are TGTGCCAGCAGTTCAACAGGGCTCCGGAATCAGCCCCAGCATTTG.

This chain links TRBV7-2 with TRBJ2-5; 12 positions agree with TRBD2. CDR3 size: 17 residues. V lost 2 bases and J lost 1; bases outside the gene matches: 5. Germline CDR1 reads SGHTA; CDR2 reads FQGNSA. The chain's CDR3 is CASSLSPGLAGQETQYF. Written as DNA, the CDR3 is TGTGCCAGCAGCTTATCTCCGGGACTAGCGGGCCAAGAGACCCAGTACTTC. Using reference TRBV7-2 and TRBJ2-5 for the parts outside the CDR3, the full variable domain is GAGVSQSPSNKVTEKGKDVELRCDPISGHTALYWYRQSLGQGLEFLIYFQGNSAPDKSGLPSDRFSAERTGGSVSTLTIQRTQQEDSAVYLCASSLSPGLAGQETQYFGPGTRLLVL.

The sample holds many counts of this clonotype. The gene calls are TRBV11-2 and TRBJ2-7; no definite D call. Germline assignment: CDR1 SGHAT and CDR2 FQNNGV. The CDR3 totals 13 residues. The V gene lost 2 bases and the J gene lost 2 bases, with 7 bases spanning the gap. CDR3 protein: CASSLPSTYEQYF. The CDR3 DNA reads as TGTGCCAGCAGCTTACCTTCGACCTACGAGCAGTACTTC.

This clonotype was counted between two and nine times. The CDR3 spells CASSPRVYQPQHF. CDR3 nucleotide sequence: TGTGCCAGCAGTCCCAGGGTCTATCAGCCCCAGCATTTT. The rearrangement joins TRBV27 to TRBJ1-5, with D perhaps TRBD1 (5 bases). Germline V CDR1 and CDR2: MNHEY, SMNVEV (reference sequence). The CDR3 is 13 amino acids. The germline V and J ends were trimmed by 5 bases and 5 bases, with 10 bases remaining between them.

This clonotype was seen at least ten times. The J gene is TRBJ1-5, the V gene TRBV6-5; TRBD1 matches at 9 bases. V shed 2 bases, J shed 6 bases, and the junction held 11 bases outside the gene matches. Germline CDR1 is MNHEY and CDR2 is SVGAGI. The CDR3 contains 17 residues. CDR3 protein: CASSYTPPGTGIQPQHF. As DNA, the CDR3 is TGTGCCAGCAGTTACACACCTCCCGGGACAGGGATTCAGCCCCAGCATTTT.

This clonotype was counted between two and nine times. The chain joins TRBV2 to TRBJ2-3, with 8 bases matching TRBD2. Germline lookup yields CDR1 SNHLY and CDR2 FYNNEI. This CDR3 has 16 amino acids. V trimming: 4 bases; J trimming: 1 base; junction bases outside the gene matches: 7. The CDR3 spells CASSVYGAGGTDTQYF. In DNA form, the CDR3 reads TGTGCCAGCAGTGTCTACGGAGCGGGGGGCACAGATACGCAGTATTTT. Combining the CDR3 with reference TRBV2 and TRBJ2-3 gives the whole variable domain EPEVTQTPSHQVTQMGQEVILRCVPISNHLYFYWYRQILGQKVEFLVSFYNNEISEKSEIFDDQFSVERPDGSNFTLKIRSTKLEDSAMYFCASSVYGAGGTDTQYFGPGTRLTVL.

This clonotype was counted at least ten times. The chain uses TRBV7-9 and TRBJ2-3; TRBD2 is a possible D gene (6 bases). Germline-derived CDR1 and CDR2 are SEHNR and FQNEAQ (reference sequence). This CDR3 has 16 residues. Trimming cost V 3 bases and J 1 base, with 14 bases left between them. For the CDR3, the DNA is TGTGCCAGCAGCTTGGGAGGACCGCTGGGCACAGATACGCAGTATTTT. Encoded protein: CASSLGGPLGTDTQYF.

As regards this clonotype: The junction does not match germline at one end; this may be a read error. The chain employs TRBV12-3 or TRBV12-4 and TRBJ2-3, with D perhaps matching TRBD2 (6 bases). This CDR3 has 16 amino acids. DNA of the CDR3: TGTGCCAGCAGTTTAGAAGGAGGAACTAGCACAGATGCGCAGTATTTT. It translates to CASSLEGGTSTDAQYF.

This clonotype was recorded at least ten times. V usage is TRBV6-2 or TRBV6-3 and J usage is TRBJ2-7, with D unresolved. The CDR3 length is 12 residues. Trimming pared 2 bases from V and 4 bases from J, leaving 6 bases between. The germline gives CDR1 MNHEY, CDR2 SVGEGT. CDR3 bases: TGTGCCAGCAGTTACGGGCAGTACGAGCAGTACTTC. Amino acid sequence: CASSYGQYEQYF.

This chain joins TRBV7-2 and TRBJ1-1; 8 nucleotides agree with TRBD1. Germline CDR1 SGHTA, CDR2 FQGNSA. Trimming at V came to 5 bases and at J to 5 bases, leaving 10 bases not matched to a gene. The CDR3 is 15 amino acids. CDR3 in amino acids: CASSVSQGAQTEAFF. CDR3 DNA: TGTGCCAGCAGCGTAAGCCAGGGGGCGCAGACTGAAGCTTTCTTT.

Concerning this clonotype: Mismatch with germline at one junction end may stem from a read error. The chain is built from TRBV7-2 and TRBJ1-4, with 11 bases matching TRBD1. The germline V gene encodes CDR1 SGHTA and CDR2 FQGNSA. The CDR3 contains 16 residues. The CDR3 sequence: CANSPDGTGGYEKLFF. The DNA for the CDR3 is TGTGCCAACAGCCCGGACGGGACAGGGGGTTATGAAAAACTGTTTTTT.

This clonotype has more than one count but fewer than ten. The chain joins TRBV5-4 to TRBJ1-1; 8 nucleotides line up with TRBD1. V was pared by 5 bases and J by 2 bases, with 5 bases of the junction left unmatched. Per germline, CDR1 SGHNT and CDR2 YYREEE (reference sequence). The CDR3 loop spans 14 amino acids. As DNA, the CDR3 is TGTGCCAGCAGACAGGGGGGAGCCAACACTGAAGCTTTCTTT. It codes for CASRQGGANTEAFF.

This clonotype has just a few counts. A read error is possible here, since a much larger clone lies one base away. This chain uses TRBV3-1 with TRBJ2-7; TRBD2 matches at 7 bases. Per germline, CDR1 LGHDT and CDR2 YNNKEL (reference sequence). V lost 4 bases and J lost 7; bases outside the gene matches: 13. The CDR3 extends over 15 amino acids. As DNA, the CDR3 is TGTGCCAGCAGCCCAGACCGGGGGGAGGGGAATGAGCAGTACTTC. Amino acid sequence: CASSPDRGEGNEQYF.

At least ten counts were recorded for this clonotype. The rearrangement joins TRBV7-6 to TRBJ2-1, with TRBD2 matching 8 bases. Germline CDR1 SGHVS, CDR2 FNYEAQ. This CDR3 has 16 residues. With 2 bases clipped from V and 8 bases from J, the junction kept 11 bases outside the gene matches. DNA for the CDR3: TGTGCCAGCAGCTTAACCGGGACTAGTAGCATTTATGAGCAGTTCTTC. Translation: CASSLTGTSSIYEQFF.

This clonotype was seen only a few times. The chain couples TRBV27 to TRBJ2-1; D not resolved. Trimming removed 4 bases at V and 10 bases at J, with 8 bases between. Germline CDR1 is MNHEY and CDR2 is SMNVEV (reference sequence). This CDR3 region has 11 residues. CDR3 in DNA: TGTGCCAGCAGTTGGACCGGGGAGCAGTTCTTC. Protein product: CASSWTGEQFF.

This clonotype was picked up many times. V and J are TRBV9 and TRBJ2-7; TRBD1 matches at 7 bases. Trimming cost V 3 bases and J 4 bases; bases outside gene matches: 4. The germline gives CDR1 SGDLS, CDR2 YYNGEE. The CDR3 has 13 amino acids. CDR3 sequence (DNA): TGTGCCAGCAGCGGGCTCAGGGGGTACGAGCAGTACTTC. Translation gives CASSGLRGYEQYF. The full variable domain, in which reference TRBV9 and TRBJ2-7 provide the parts outside the CDR3, is DSGVTQTPKHLITATGQRVTLRCSPRSGDLSVYWYQQSLDQGLQFLIQYYNGEERAKGNILERFSAQQFPDLHSELNLSSLELGDSALYFCASSGLRGYEQYFGPGTRLTVT.

This clonotype was seen only once. The chain carries TRBV9 and TRBJ2-1, with unresolved D. CDR3 length: 13 residues. Germline CDR1 SGDLS, CDR2 YYNGEE. V lost 7 bases and J lost 4, with 12 bases in between. The CDR3 loop is CASGEDSYNEQFF. The CDR3 DNA reads TGTGCCAGCGGCGAAGATAGTTACAATGAGCAGTTCTTC.

In its sample, this clonotype was seen many times. The chain recombines TRBV24-1 with TRBJ2-1; TRBD2 agrees at 10 bases. V lost 4 bases, J lost 5 bases, and 7 bases stayed unmatched. The CDR3 is made up of 16 amino acids. CDR1 and CDR2 from the germline V gene are KGHDR and SFDVKD. CDR3 sequence (DNA): TGTGCCACCAGTGAGTCCGGACTAGCGGTTAACAATGAGCAGTTCTTC. Its translation: CATSESGLAVNNEQFF.

Details on this clonotype: Being one base from a much bigger clone, this may be a read error. The rearrangement joins TRBV14 to TRBJ2-1; 8 bases agree with TRBD1. The CDR3 contains 17 residues. The germline gives CDR1 SGHDN, CDR2 FVKESK. V lost 0 bases, J lost 5 bases, and 9 bases stayed unmatched. In DNA, the CDR3 is TGTGCCAGCAGCCAAGACTTGGGGACAGGCGCCCACAATGAGCAGTTCTTC. Amino acid sequence: CASSQDLGTGAHNEQFF.

This clonotype appeared many times. As DNA, the CDR3 is TGTGCCAGCAGTTTCCGGACAGGGAGGGCCCGAGATACGCAGTATTTT. It translates to CASSFRTGRARDTQYF. This chain uses TRBV6-5 with TRBJ2-3; maybe TRBD1 (8 bases). CDR1 is MNHEY and CDR2 is SVGAGI in the germline V gene. The CDR3 runs to 16 residues. The V end lost 4 bases, the J end lost 5 bases, and 19 bases lay between the germline ends.